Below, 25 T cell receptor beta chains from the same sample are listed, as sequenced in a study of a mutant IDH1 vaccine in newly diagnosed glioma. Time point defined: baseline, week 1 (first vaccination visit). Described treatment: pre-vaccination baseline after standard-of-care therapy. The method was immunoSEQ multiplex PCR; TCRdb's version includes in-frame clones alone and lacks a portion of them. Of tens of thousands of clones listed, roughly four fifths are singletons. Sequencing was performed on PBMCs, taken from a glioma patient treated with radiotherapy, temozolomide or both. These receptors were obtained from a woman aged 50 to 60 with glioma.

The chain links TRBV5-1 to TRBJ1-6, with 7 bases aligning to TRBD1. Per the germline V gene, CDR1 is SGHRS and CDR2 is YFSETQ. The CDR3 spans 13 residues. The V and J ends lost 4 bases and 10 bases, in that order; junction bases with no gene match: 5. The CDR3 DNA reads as TGCGCCAGCAGCCTGGGGACAGCATCACCCCTCCACTTT. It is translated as CASSLGTASPLHF.

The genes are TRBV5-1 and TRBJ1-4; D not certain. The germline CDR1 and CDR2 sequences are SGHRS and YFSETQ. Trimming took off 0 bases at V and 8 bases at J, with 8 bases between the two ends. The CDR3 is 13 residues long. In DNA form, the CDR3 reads TGCGCCAGCAGCTTGGGAGGGAACGAAAAACTGTTTTTT. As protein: CASSLGGNEKLFF.

CDR3 in amino acids: CAWAPAGTGGYTF. In DNA form, the CDR3 reads TGTGCCTGGGCCCCAGCCGGGACAGGGGGCTACACCTTC. This rearrangement joins TRBV30 to TRBJ1-2, with 9 bases fitting TRBD1. This CDR3 spans 13 amino acids. CDR1 is GTSNPN and CDR2 is SVGIG in the germline V gene (reference sequence). The trim removed 5 bases at V and 8 bases at J, leaving 9 bases unmatched.

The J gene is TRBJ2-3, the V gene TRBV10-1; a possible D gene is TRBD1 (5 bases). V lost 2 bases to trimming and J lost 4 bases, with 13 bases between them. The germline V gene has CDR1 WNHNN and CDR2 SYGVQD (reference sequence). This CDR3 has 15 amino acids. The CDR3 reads CASSEGSTVSDTQYF. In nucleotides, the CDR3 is TGCGCCAGCAGTGAGGGATCGACAGTTTCAGATACGCAGTATTTT.

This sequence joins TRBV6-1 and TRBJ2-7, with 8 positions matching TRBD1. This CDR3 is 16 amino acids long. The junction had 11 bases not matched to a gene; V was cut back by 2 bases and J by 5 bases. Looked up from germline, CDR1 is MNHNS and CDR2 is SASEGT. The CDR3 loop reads CASSEPGRGQENEQYF. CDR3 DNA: TGTGCCAGCAGTGAACCCGGCAGGGGGCAAGAGAACGAGCAGTACTTC.

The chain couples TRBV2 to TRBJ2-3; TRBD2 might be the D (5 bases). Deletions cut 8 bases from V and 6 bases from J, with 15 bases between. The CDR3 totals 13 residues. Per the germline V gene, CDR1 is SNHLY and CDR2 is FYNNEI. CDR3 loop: CASVTAGSDTQYF. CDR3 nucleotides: TGTGCCAGCGTGACGGCGGGTTCGGATACGCAGTATTTT.

CDR3 amino acids: CASSFEPIGRATIEQYF. For the CDR3, the DNA is TGTGCCAGCAGTTTTGAGCCGATCGGGAGAGCCACTATCGAGCAGTACTTC. V usage is TRBV28 and J usage is TRBJ2-7; D is possibly TRBD2 (6 bases). V lost 3 bases, J lost 6 bases, and 24 bases lay in between. The CDR3 sequence is 17 residues long. Looked up from germline, CDR1 is MDHEN and CDR2 is SYDVKM.

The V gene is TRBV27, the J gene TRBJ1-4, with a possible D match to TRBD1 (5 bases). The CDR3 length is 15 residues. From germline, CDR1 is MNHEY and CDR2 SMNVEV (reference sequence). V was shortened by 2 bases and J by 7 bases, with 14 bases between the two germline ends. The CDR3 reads CASSLGSGPGEKLFF. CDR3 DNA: TGTGCCAGCAGTTTAGGATCAGGGCCGGGTGAAAAACTGTTTTTT.

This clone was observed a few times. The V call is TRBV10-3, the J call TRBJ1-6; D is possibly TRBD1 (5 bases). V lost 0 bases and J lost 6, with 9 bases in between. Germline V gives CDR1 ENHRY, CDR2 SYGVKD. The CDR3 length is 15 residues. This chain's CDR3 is CAISESAGFNSPLHF. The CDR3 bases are TGTGCCATCAGTGAGTCGGCAGGGTTTAATTCACCCCTCCACTTT.

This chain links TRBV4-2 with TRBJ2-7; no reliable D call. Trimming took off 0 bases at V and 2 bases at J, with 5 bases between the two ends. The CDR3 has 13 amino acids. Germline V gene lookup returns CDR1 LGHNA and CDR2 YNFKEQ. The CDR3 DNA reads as TGTGCCAGCAGCCAAGATCCGCCCTACGAGCAGTACTTC. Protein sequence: CASSQDPPYEQYF.

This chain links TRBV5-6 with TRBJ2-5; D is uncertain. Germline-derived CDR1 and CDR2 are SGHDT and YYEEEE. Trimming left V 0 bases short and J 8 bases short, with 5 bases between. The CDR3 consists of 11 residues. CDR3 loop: CASSLAGTQYF. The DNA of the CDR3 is TGTGCCAGCAGCTTGGCCGGAACCCAGTACTTC. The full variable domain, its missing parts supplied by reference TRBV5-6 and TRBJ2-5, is DAGVTQSPTHLIKTRGQQVTLRCSPKSGHDTVSWYQQALGQGPQFIFQYYEEEERQRGNFPDRFSGHQFPNYSSELNVNALLLGDSALYLCASSLAGTQYFGPGTRLLVL.

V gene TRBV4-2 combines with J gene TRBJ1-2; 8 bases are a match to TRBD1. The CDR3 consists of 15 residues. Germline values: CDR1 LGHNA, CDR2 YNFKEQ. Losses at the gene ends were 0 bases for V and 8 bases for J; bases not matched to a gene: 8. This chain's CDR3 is CASSQEGQGGGGYTF. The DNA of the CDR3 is TGTGCCAGCAGCCAAGAAGGACAGGGAGGCGGAGGCTACACCTTC.

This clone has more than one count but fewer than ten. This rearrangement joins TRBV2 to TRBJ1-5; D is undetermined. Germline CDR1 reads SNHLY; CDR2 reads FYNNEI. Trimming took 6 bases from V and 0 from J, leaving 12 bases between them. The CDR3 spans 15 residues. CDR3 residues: CASREDGNSNQPQHF. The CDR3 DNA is TGTGCCAGCAGAGAGGACGGAAATAGCAATCAGCCCCAGCATTTT.

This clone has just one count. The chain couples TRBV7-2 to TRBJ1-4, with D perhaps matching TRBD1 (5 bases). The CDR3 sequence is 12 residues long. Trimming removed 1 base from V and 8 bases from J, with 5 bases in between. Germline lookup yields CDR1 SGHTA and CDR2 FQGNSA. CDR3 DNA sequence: TGTGCCAGCAGCTTAGAGGGGGAAAAACTGTTTTTT. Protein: CASSLEGEKLFF.

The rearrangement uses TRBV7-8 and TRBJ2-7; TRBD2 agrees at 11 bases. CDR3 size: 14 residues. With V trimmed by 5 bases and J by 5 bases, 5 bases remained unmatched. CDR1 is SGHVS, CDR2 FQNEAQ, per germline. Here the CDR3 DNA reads TGTGCCAGCAGCGATAGCGGGGGGGAACACGAGCAGTACTTC. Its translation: CASSDSGGEHEQYF.

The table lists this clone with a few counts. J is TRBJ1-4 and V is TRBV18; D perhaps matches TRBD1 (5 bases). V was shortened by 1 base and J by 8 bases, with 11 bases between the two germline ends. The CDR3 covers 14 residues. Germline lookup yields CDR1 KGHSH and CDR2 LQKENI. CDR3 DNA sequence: TGTGCCAGCTCACCACGGGACTCGGGGGAAAAACTGTTTTTT. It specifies CASSPRDSGEKLFF.

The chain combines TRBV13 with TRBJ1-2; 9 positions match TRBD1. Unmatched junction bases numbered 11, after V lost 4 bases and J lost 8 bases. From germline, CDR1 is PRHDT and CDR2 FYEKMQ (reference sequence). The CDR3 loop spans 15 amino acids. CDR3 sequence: CASSSPETGGRGYTF. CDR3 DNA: TGTGCCAGCAGCTCACCTGAGACAGGGGGACGAGGCTACACCTTC. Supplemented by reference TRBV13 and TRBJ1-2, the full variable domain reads AAGVIQSPRHLIKEKRETATLKCYPIPRHDTVYWYQQGPGQDPQFLISFYEKMQSDKGSIPDRFSAQQFSDYHSELNMSSLELGDSALYFCASSSPETGGRGYTFGSGTRLTVV.

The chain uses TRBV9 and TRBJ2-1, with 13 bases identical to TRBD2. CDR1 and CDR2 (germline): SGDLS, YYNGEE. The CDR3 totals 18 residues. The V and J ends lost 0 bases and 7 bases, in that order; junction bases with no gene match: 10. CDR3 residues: CASSVDRPTSGGRNEQFF. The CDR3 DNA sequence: TGTGCCAGCAGCGTAGATAGGCCGACTAGCGGGGGGAGGAATGAGCAGTTCTTC.

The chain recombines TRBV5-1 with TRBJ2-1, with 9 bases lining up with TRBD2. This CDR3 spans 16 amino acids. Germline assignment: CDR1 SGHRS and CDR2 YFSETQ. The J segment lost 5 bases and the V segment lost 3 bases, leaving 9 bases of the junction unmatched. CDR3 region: CASSSSGTSLNNEQFF. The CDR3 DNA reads TGCGCCAGCAGCTCATCCGGGACTAGCCTCAACAATGAGCAGTTCTTC.

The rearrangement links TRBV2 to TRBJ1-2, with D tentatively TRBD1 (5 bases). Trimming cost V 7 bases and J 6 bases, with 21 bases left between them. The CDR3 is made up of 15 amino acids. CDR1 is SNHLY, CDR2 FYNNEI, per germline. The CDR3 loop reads CASTLTPRAGDGYTF. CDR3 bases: TGTGCCAGCACCTTGACCCCCAGGGCGGGGGATGGCTACACCTTC.

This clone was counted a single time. CDR3 nucleotide sequence: TGTGCCAGCTGGGACAGGGGGACCACCGGGGAGCTGTTTTTT. Its translation is CASWDRGTTGELFF. V gene TRBV6-5 combines with J gene TRBJ2-2; 11 bases are a match to TRBD1. The CDR3 sequence is 14 residues long. Trimming took 8 bases from V and 4 from J; bases not matched to a gene: 3. Germline CDR1 and CDR2: MNHEY and SVGAGI.

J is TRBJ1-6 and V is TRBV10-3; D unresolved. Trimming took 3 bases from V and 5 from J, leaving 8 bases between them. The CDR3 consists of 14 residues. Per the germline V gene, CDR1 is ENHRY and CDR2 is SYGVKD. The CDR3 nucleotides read TGTGCCATCAGTGACACGCCCGATAATTCACCCCTCCACTTT. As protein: CAISDTPDNSPLHF.

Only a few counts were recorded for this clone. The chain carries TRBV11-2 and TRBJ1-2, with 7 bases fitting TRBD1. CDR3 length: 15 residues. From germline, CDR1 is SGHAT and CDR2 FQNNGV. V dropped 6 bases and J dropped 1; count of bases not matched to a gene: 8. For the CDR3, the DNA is TGTGCCAGCAGTCGAGCAGGGGGTGATAACTATGGCTACACCTTC. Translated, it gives CASSRAGGDNYGYTF. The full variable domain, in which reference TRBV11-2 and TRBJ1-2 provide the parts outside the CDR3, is EAGVAQSPRYKIIEKRQSVAFWCNPISGHATLYWYQQILGQGPKLLIQFQNNGVVDDSQLPKDRFSAERLKGVDSTLKIQPAKLEDSAVYLCASSRAGGDNYGYTFGSGTRLTVV.

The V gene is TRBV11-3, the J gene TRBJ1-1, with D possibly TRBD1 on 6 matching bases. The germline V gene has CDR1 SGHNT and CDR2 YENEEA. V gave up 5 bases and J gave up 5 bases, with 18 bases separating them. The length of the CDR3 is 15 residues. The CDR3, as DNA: TGTGCCAGCAGCACTTACGAACAGGGTTGGACTGAAGCTTTCTTT. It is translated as CASSTYEQGWTEAFF.

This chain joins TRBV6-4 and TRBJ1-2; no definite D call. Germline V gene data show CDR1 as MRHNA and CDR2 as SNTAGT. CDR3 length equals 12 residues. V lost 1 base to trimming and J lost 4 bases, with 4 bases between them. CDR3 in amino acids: CASSDLGYGYTF. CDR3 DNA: TGTGCCAGCAGTGACTTAGGCTATGGCTACACCTTC.